This passage covers 14 T cell receptor beta chains from one sample sequenced in a study of blood T cell repertoires in COVID-19. The repertoire was sequenced with immunoSEQ multiplex PCR; TCRdb's copy has only in-frame clones and lacks some. The sample contains 80,000 or so clones, about 87% of which appear only once. The specimen sequenced was peripheral blood. The source is a human donor in a cohort sampled during active COVID-19.

V gene TRBV19 combines with J gene TRBJ1-2; maybe TRBD1 (6 bases). The CDR3 has 11 amino acids. Germline V gene sequence: CDR1 LNHDA, CDR2 SQIVND (reference sequence). The V and J ends lost 6 bases and 4 bases respectively, with 6 bases between them. The CDR3 DNA sequence: TGTGCCAGTAGGGACAGCTATGGCTACACCTTC. Protein sequence: CASRDSYGYTF.

The rearrangement uses TRBV6-5 and TRBJ2-3; 9 nucleotides match TRBD1. The length of the CDR3 is 14 residues. Germline-derived CDR1 and CDR2 are MNHEY and SVGAGI. The J segment lost 5 bases and the V segment lost 6 bases, leaving 6 bases of the junction unmatched. The DNA for the CDR3 is TGTGCCAGCAGCCGGGACAGGGACTTAGATACGCAGTATTTT. Encoded protein: CASSRDRDLDTQYF.

The V call is TRBV9, the J call TRBJ2-6, with TRBD1 as a possible D gene (5 bases). With 2 bases removed from V and 4 bases from J, the gap between germline ends came to 10 bases. The CDR3 has 15 amino acids. Germline-derived CDR1 and CDR2 are SGDLS and YYNGEE. The CDR3 spells CASSVGGAGANVLTF. The CDR3 coding sequence is TGTGCCAGCAGCGTTGGTGGGGCCGGGGCCAACGTCCTGACTTTC.

Only one count was recorded for this clone. The chain is built from TRBV4-2 and TRBJ1-2; D unclear. Germline V gene data show CDR1 as LGHNA and CDR2 as YNFKEQ. Trimming pared 3 bases from V and 7 bases from J, leaving 15 bases between. The CDR3 contains 14 residues. The CDR3 sequence: CASSHPDGGLGYTF. The CDR3 bases are TGTGCCAGCAGCCACCCGGACGGAGGTCTTGGCTACACCTTC.

This sequence joins TRBV12-1 and TRBJ2-1; TRBD2, as called in the table, went unchecked against the DNA. TRBV12-1 is assigned pseudogene status. The CDR3 spans 14 residues. The CDR3 reads CASSIGLSANEQFF. CDR3 nucleotide sequence: TGTGCCAGCAGCATCGGACTATCGGCTAATGAGCAGTTCTTC.

This rearrangement joins TRBV3-1 (or the pseudogene TRBV3-2) to TRBJ1-2; D gene unclear. CDR1 and CDR2 from the germline V gene are LGHDT and YNNKEL (reference sequence). The V end lost 4 bases, the J end lost 3 bases, and 9 bases lay between the germline ends. CDR3 length: 13 amino acids. CDR3 sequence: CASSPTQYYGYTF. The CDR3 coding sequence is TGTGCCAGCAGCCCCACCCAGTACTATGGCTACACCTTC.

This clone came up once. This chain joins TRBV12-1 and TRBJ1-2. TRBV12-1 is listed as a pseudogene. This CDR3 is 11 amino acids long. The CDR3 DNA reads as TGTGCCCCTCGGGGGGGTAATGGCTACACCTTC. Translation: CAPRGGNGYTF.

There are a few counts of this clone. This sequence joins TRBV7-8 and TRBJ1-2; D call uncertain. With 0 bases removed from V and 8 bases from J, the gap between germline ends came to 10 bases. The CDR3 is made up of 13 amino acids. From germline, CDR1 is SGHVS and CDR2 FQNEAQ. The CDR3 region is CASSLAAVWGYTF. The CDR3 DNA is TGTGCCAGCAGCTTAGCGGCTGTCTGGGGCTACACCTTC.

The chain couples TRBV5-6 to TRBJ2-2; D gene ambiguous. Germline CDR1 is SGHDT and CDR2 is YYEEEE. V was pared by 0 bases and J by 2 bases, with 8 bases between. The CDR3 has 15 residues. This chain's CDR3 is CASSLVERNTGELFF. The CDR3 nucleotides read TGTGCCAGCAGCTTGGTGGAGCGAAACACCGGGGAGCTGTTTTTT.

The chain carries TRBV13 and TRBJ2-1; 7 bases fit TRBD1. Germline CDR1 and CDR2: PRHDT and FYEKMQ (reference sequence). This CDR3 is built from 15 residues. Germline trimming cut 4 bases from V and 1 base from J; bases unmatched to any gene: 4. The CDR3 DNA is TGTGCCAGCAGCTCAACAGGGGATTCCTACAATGAGCAGTTCTTC. It translates to CASSSTGDSYNEQFF.

The chain has TRBV9 and TRBJ2-7, with TRBD2 matching 9 bases. Germline V CDR1 and CDR2: SGDLS, YYNGEE. After removal of 4 bases from V and 2 bases from J, the junction contained 7 bases not matched to a gene. The CDR3 contains 15 residues. In DNA, the CDR3 is TGTGCCAGCAGCCCCAGGGTAGCGGGAGCCTACGAGCAGTACTTC. Amino acid sequence: CASSPRVAGAYEQYF.

V is TRBV7-2 and J is TRBJ2-1; 9 bases fit TRBD2. The CDR3 totals 15 residues. From germline, CDR1 is SGHTA and CDR2 FQGNSA. V lost 2 bases, J lost 4 bases, and 3 bases stayed unmatched. CDR3 loop: CASSLRLAAYNEQFF. CDR3 nucleotides: TGTGCCAGCAGCTTAAGACTAGCGGCTTACAATGAGCAGTTCTTC.

This clone has a single count. The rearrangement links TRBV4-1 to TRBJ2-3, with TRBD2 identical over 15 bases. Germline V gene sequence: CDR1 MGHRA, CDR2 YSYEKL. The trim removed 1 base at V and 8 bases at J, leaving 4 bases unmatched. The CDR3 sequence is 16 residues long. As DNA, the CDR3 is TGCGCCAGCAGCCAAGGGACTAGCGGGGGGGCGGGTACGCAGTATTTT. This sequence encodes CASSQGTSGGAGTQYF.

The chain combines TRBV10-3 with TRBJ1-1, with D perhaps matching TRBD1 (6 bases). V gave up 9 bases and J gave up 5 bases, with 13 bases separating them. The CDR3 has 12 amino acids. In germline, CDR1 is ENHRY, CDR2 SYGVKD. This chain's CDR3 is CAMAEQGTEAFF. CDR3 DNA sequence: TGTGCCATGGCGGAACAGGGAACTGAAGCTTTCTTT.